This TCR delta chain was sequenced for a study of Vδ1+ human thymocytes. Study results and limitations: Thymic TRG and TRD repertoires appeared highly polyclonal.

Extracted RNA was reverse transcribed into cDNA. CDR3 amplicons came from multiplex PCR with pooled V-gene forward and constant-region reverse primers. TCRdb redid clone calling on the multiplex PCR reads using CATT. The profile covers roughly 56,000 delta-chain clones, with approximately 15% appearing a single time and 0.3% to 0.45% taken by the ten largest. This CDR3 contains 22 residues. V was shortened by 2 bases and J by 0 bases, with 35 bases between the two germline ends. CDR1 is NSMFDY, CDR2 ISSIKDK, per germline. This clone was observed a handful of times. Its antigen is currently unknown. Other DNA sequences from this sample encode an identical CDR3 as well.

The sequenced material came from Vdelta1+ gamma-delta thymocytes from the thymus. As to subset: FACS-sorted CD3+ TCRalphabeta- TCRVdelta1+ TCRVdelta2- thymocytes. The chain links TRAV29/DV5 to TRDJ1, with D maybe TRDD3 (5 bases). The sequence came from a girl under three years old who had congenital heart surgery. CDR3 in amino acids: CAASAPSGVPFTLFPYTDKLIF. The CDR3 DNA reads TGTGCAGCAAGTGCTCCCTCGGGGGTTCCGTTCACCCTTTTTCCCTACACCGATAAACTCATCTTT.